Here is one TCR beta chain with its context. Its antigen is not identified. V lost 2 bases and J lost 1, with 8 bases in between. Germline V gene data show CDR1 as KGHSH and CDR2 as LQKENI. The CDR3 has 14 residues. Libraries were prepared by immunoSEQ multiplex PCR; TCRdb keeps only in-frame clonotypes and omits some of them. This sample carries 120,000 to 150,000 clones, 89% of them seen once, and the ten largest clones take approximately 3.1%. The data are from a study of T cell responses to AZD1222 COVID-19 vaccine. Overall study findings and caveats: At study baseline, merely a handful of AZD1222 recipients were seropositive. Clonal diversity may have been underestimated, and the donors were mostly white British, with more females than males. Dominant CD4 TCR responses targeted spike regions 160-218 and 743-854.

The sequence came from an adult in good health. This chain joins TRBV18 and TRBJ1-1; a weak D match, TRBD1 (6 bases). This material consisted of peripheral blood, taken on day 0 of AZD1222 vaccination. The CDR3: CASSPNRANTEAFF. The CDR3 DNA reads TGTGCCAGCTCACCAAACAGGGCGAACACTGAAGCTTTCTTT.